This T cell receptor beta chain comes out of a study of regulatory T cells in long-lasting Graves disease. Background on the study: For a period under 3 months, newly diagnosed Graves' patients had taken antithyroid drugs.

Study-level results: Among samples with persistent disease, TRBV28, TRBJ1-2 and TRBJ2-5 were favored.

The CDR3 length is 17 residues. In germline, CDR1 is SGHRS, CDR2 YFSETQ. V dropped 0 bases and J dropped 4 bases, with 19 bases sitting between them. According to the study, TCR beta libraries were built with iRepertoire HTBI primers and CDR3-region Arm-PCR. TCRdb re-analysed the multiplex PCR reads in MiXCR, keeping a single row per CDR3 protein. In the table there are a few hundred thousand distinct CDR3 sequences, about 13% of which are singletons. As to time point: newly diagnosed GD, antithyroid drugs for less than 3 months. RNA extracted from PBMCs served as the sequencing template. As a group, patients came from one endocrinology department in Xi'an, China. This clonotype has ten or more counts. Its specificity is unknown. This sample also belongs to another study, concerning T cells in Graves' hyperthyroidism and ophthalmopathy.

The source material was peripheral blood mononuclear cells (PBMCs), sampled at new diagnosis, from a patient treated with antithyroid drugs. The clonotype comes from a man aged 25-45 years with Graves disease. The genes are TRBV5-1 and TRBJ2-5; D may be TRBD1 (6 bases). The CDR3 reads CASSLGALPGAGETQYF. The CDR3 DNA reads TGCGCCAGCAGCTTGGGCGCCCTCCCAGGGGCGGGAGAGACCCAGTACTTC.